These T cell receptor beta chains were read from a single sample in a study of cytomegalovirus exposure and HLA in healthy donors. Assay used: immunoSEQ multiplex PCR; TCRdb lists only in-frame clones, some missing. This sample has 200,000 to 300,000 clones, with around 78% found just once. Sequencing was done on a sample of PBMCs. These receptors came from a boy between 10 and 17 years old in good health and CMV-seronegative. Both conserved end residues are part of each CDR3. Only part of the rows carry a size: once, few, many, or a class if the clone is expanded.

CDR3aa: CASRVGQGTISQYF; v_gene: TRBV6-1; abundance: few; j_gene: TRBJ2-3
CDR3aa: CAWSVAAGGLGTEAFF; v_gene: TRBV30; abundance: -; j_gene: TRBJ1-1
CDR3aa: CASRQIGTATNYGYTF; v_gene: TRBV7-9; abundance: -; j_gene: TRBJ1-2
CDR3aa: CASSRPARGEKLFF; v_gene: TRBV6-5; abundance: -; j_gene: TRBJ1-4
CDR3aa: CASSIVGTGGNEQYF; v_gene: TRBV19; abundance: -; j_gene: TRBJ2-7
CDR3aa: CASSAIRGSNEKLFF; v_gene: TRBV2; abundance: -; j_gene: TRBJ1-4
CDR3aa: CASSQTGTNEKLFF; v_gene: TRBV5-4; abundance: few; j_gene: TRBJ1-4
CDR3aa: CASSVASGGANVLTF; v_gene: TRBV9; abundance: -; j_gene: TRBJ2-6
CDR3aa: CSVDYQRPHNEQFF; v_gene: TRBV29-1; abundance: -; j_gene: TRBJ2-1
CDR3aa: CASQRPNSRDTQYF; v_gene: TRBV5-1; abundance: -; j_gene: TRBJ2-3
CDR3aa: CASSRGSLPSEQYF; v_gene: TRBV5-1; abundance: -; j_gene: TRBJ2-7
CDR3aa: CASSFTLSNEQFF; v_gene: TRBV27; abundance: once; j_gene: TRBJ2-1
CDR3aa: CASSFGDRTSYEQYF; v_gene: TRBV11-3; abundance: -; j_gene: TRBJ2-7
CDR3aa: CAISPGTGSGANVLTF; v_gene: TRBV10-3; abundance: -; j_gene: TRBJ2-6
CDR3aa: CASSRDRENEKLFF; v_gene: TRBV6-4; abundance: -; j_gene: TRBJ1-4
CDR3aa: CASSSQTGGNTGELFF; v_gene: TRBV7-3; abundance: -; j_gene: TRBJ2-2
CDR3aa: CASSPGQYSNQPQHF; v_gene: TRBV5-1; abundance: -; j_gene: TRBJ1-5
CDR3aa: CAWSVRTGELFF; v_gene: TRBV30; abundance: -; j_gene: TRBJ2-2